This T cell receptor (beta chain) was obtained from a study of OX40 agonist ivuxolimab in advanced cancers. Measured with immunoSEQ multiplex PCR; TCRdb has only the in-frame clones, and not every one. The sample includes about 40,000 clones, around 83% of them seen just once. This CDR3 is built from 13 residues. From germline, CDR1 is KGHSY and CDR2 FQNENV. Trimming at V came to 0 bases and at J to 14 bases, leaving 5 bases not matched to a gene. The chain couples TRBV16 to TRBJ1-5; the match to TRBD1 covers 9 bases. The specimen comprised CD4+ or CD8+ T cells sorted from blood, sampled in a trial of the OX40 agonist ivuxolimab. This sequence was found in an adult with an advanced solid tumor such as melanoma, head and neck, liver or kidney cancer. The CDR3 loop reads CASSQSLRQGEHF. For the CDR3, the DNA is TGTGCCAGCAGCCAATCGTTGCGACAGGGGGAGCATTTT.